The 29 T cell receptor beta chains below were found in one sample sequenced in a study of blood T cell repertoires in COVID-19. Assay: immunoSEQ multiplex PCR; the TCRdb copy retains only in-frame clones and omits some. The data contain about 130,000 clones, approximately 80% of them seen just once; the ten biggest clones take up over 2.5%. Sequencing was performed on peripheral blood. All receptors come from an elderly woman with acute or convalescent COVID-19.

The V call is TRBV5-1, the J call TRBJ1-1; 8 bases are a match to TRBD1. The CDR3 has 16 residues. The germline CDR1 and CDR2 sequences are SGHRS and YFSETQ. V trimming: 3 bases; J trimming: 1 base; junction bases outside the gene matches: 8. CDR3 sequence: CASSSGQGERNTEAFF. The CDR3 DNA is TGCGCCAGCAGCTCTGGACAGGGAGAAAGGAACACTGAAGCTTTCTTT.

The V gene is TRBV19, the J gene TRBJ1-5; 9 nucleotides agree with TRBD1. Germline CDR1 is LNHDA and CDR2 is SQIVND (reference sequence). CDR3 length equals 16 residues. V lost 5 bases to trimming and J lost 0 bases; unmatched junction nucleotides: 5. In nucleotides, the CDR3 is TGTGCCAGTAGTGACAGGGGGGCCTATAGCAATCAGCCCCAGCATTTT. This translates into CASSDRGAYSNQPQHF.

This chain joins TRBV16 and TRBJ1-1, with TRBD1 as a possible D gene (6 bases). Trimming shortened V by 0 bases and J by 6 bases, and 14 bases separated the two germline ends. The CDR3 totals 15 residues. The germline V gene has CDR1 KGHSY and CDR2 FQNENV. The CDR3 coding sequence is TGTGCCAGCAGCCAATCCCGAGGGGGATTCCCTGAAGCTTTCTTT. Translation gives CASSQSRGGFPEAFF.

Comments on this clone: Other DNA sequences in the sample encode the same CDR3. The chain links TRBV7-8 to TRBJ1-1, with D maybe TRBD1 (5 bases). CDR1 is SGHVS, CDR2 FQNEAQ, per germline. The V end lost 1 base, the J end lost 4 bases, and 10 bases lay between the germline ends. The CDR3 has 14 residues. CDR3 nucleotides: TGTGCCAGCAGCTTAGTCGGGGGAGGCACTGAAGCTTTCTTT. It specifies CASSLVGGGTEAFF.

This rearrangement joins TRBV7-2 to TRBJ2-5, with 7 bases that match TRBD2. V lost 5 bases to trimming and J lost 0 bases; unmatched junction nucleotides: 9. In germline, CDR1 is SGHTA, CDR2 FQGNSA. CDR3 size: 16 residues. The CDR3 reads CASSLGGVSYQETQYF. The CDR3 DNA sequence: TGTGCCAGCAGCCTGGGGGGGGTTTCGTACCAAGAGACCCAGTACTTC.

The chain has TRBV15 and TRBJ2-7, with TRBD1 matching 7 bases. This CDR3 has 14 amino acids. Unmatched junction bases numbered 2, after V lost 3 bases and J lost 0 bases. Germline V CDR1 and CDR2: LNHNV, YYDKDF (reference sequence). CDR3 region: CATSRTGSSYEQYF. The DNA of the CDR3 is TGTGCCACCAGCAGGACAGGGAGCTCCTACGAGCAGTACTTC.

The rearrangement uses TRBV19 and TRBJ1-4; TRBD1 agrees at 11 bases. In germline, CDR1 is LNHDA, CDR2 SQIVND (reference sequence). The CDR3 sequence is 13 residues long. The trim removed 6 bases at V and 6 bases at J, leaving 0 bases unmatched. The CDR3 bases are TGTGCCAGTAGGGGACAGGGGGATGAAAAACTGTTTTTT. Encoded protein: CASRGQGDEKLFF. Drawing the rest from reference TRBV19 and TRBJ1-4, the complete variable domain is DGGITQSPKYLFRKEGQNVTLSCEQNLNHDAMYWYRQDPGQGLRLIYYSQIVNDFQKGDIAEGYSVSREKKESFPLTVTSAQKNPTAFYLCASRGQGDEKLFFGSGTQLSVL.

V is TRBV19 and J is TRBJ1-5; the D gene is possibly TRBD1 (6 bases). Trimming pared 7 bases from V and 0 bases from J, leaving 10 bases between. The CDR3 covers 14 residues. Germline V gene lookup returns CDR1 LNHDA and CDR2 SQIVND (reference sequence). This CDR3 is CASTDRYSNQPQHF. Written as DNA, the CDR3 is TGTGCCAGTACCGACAGGTATAGCAATCAGCCCCAGCATTTT. The whole variable domain, filled in from reference TRBV19 and TRBJ1-5, reads DGGITQSPKYLFRKEGQNVTLSCEQNLNHDAMYWYRQDPGQGLRLIYYSQIVNDFQKGDIAEGYSVSREKKESFPLTVTSAQKNPTAFYLCASTDRYSNQPQHFGDGTRLSIL.

The chain has TRBV5-1 and TRBJ1-2, with 7 bases fitting TRBD1. The trim removed 0 bases at V and 6 bases at J, leaving 11 bases unmatched. CDR1 and CDR2 (germline): SGHRS, YFSETQ. CDR3 length equals 16 residues. CDR3 loop: CASSLVGTGERNGYTF. The DNA of the CDR3 is TGCGCCAGCAGCTTGGTGGGTACAGGGGAGAGGAATGGCTACACCTTC.

This clone was counted only a few times. The chain joins TRBV6-5 to TRBJ1-1, with 8 bases matching TRBD1. CDR3 length: 14 residues. Germline-derived CDR1 and CDR2 are MNHEY and SVGAGI. V gave up 7 bases and J gave up 1 base; unmatched junction bases: 5. The CDR3 DNA follows: TGTGCCAGCATTAGGACAGGGACGAACACTGAAGCTTTCTTT. This sequence encodes CASIRTGTNTEAFF.

The chain couples TRBV5-4 to TRBJ1-1, with 7 bases aligning to TRBD1. CDR1 is SGHNT, CDR2 YYREEE, per germline (reference sequence). The CDR3 has 15 residues. The J segment lost 1 base and the V segment lost 1 base, leaving 4 bases of the junction unmatched. The CDR3 loop reads CASSLRRTGNTEAFF. Written as DNA, the CDR3 is TGTGCCAGCAGCTTGAGGAGGACAGGGAACACTGAAGCTTTCTTT.

This clone was seen once. J is TRBJ1-2 and V is TRBV7-8, with D possibly matching TRBD1 (6 bases). CDR3 length: 17 residues. V was shortened by 4 bases and J by 5 bases, with 23 bases between the two germline ends. From germline, CDR1 is SGHVS and CDR2 FQNEAQ. As DNA, the CDR3 is TGTGCCAGCAGCTCTCGACAGGACGCTAACCTAGGGTATGGCTACACCTTC. Its protein is CASSSRQDANLGYGYTF.

The chain links TRBV6-5 to TRBJ1-1; 7 bases agree with TRBD1. The CDR3 is 14 amino acids. V dropped 6 bases and J dropped 4; count of bases not matched to a gene: 8. CDR1 and CDR2 (germline): MNHEY, SVGAGI. CDR3 loop: CASSSRGQGTEAFF. The DNA of the CDR3 is TGTGCCAGCAGCTCTAGGGGGCAGGGCACTGAAGCTTTCTTT.

J is TRBJ1-1 and V is TRBV30; D not resolved. CDR1 and CDR2 from the germline V gene are GTSNPN and SVGIG (reference sequence). This CDR3 contains 13 residues. V lost 0 bases and J 1 base, leaving 6 bases between the germline ends. Here the CDR3 reads CAWSVGGNTEAFF. The CDR3 nucleotides read TGTGCCTGGAGTGTAGGAGGGAACACTGAAGCTTTCTTT.

This chain connects TRBV19 to TRBJ1-1; unclear D gene. Germline V gives CDR1 LNHDA, CDR2 SQIVND (reference sequence). This CDR3 spans 13 amino acids. Trimming took off 3 bases at V and 5 bases at J, with 10 bases between the two ends. The CDR3 is CASSIWGETEAFF. CDR3 DNA: TGTGCCAGTAGTATTTGGGGAGAGACTGAAGCTTTCTTT. The entire variable domain, with the rest obtained from reference TRBV19 and TRBJ1-1, is as follows: DGGITQSPKYLFRKEGQNVTLSCEQNLNHDAMYWYRQDPGQGLRLIYYSQIVNDFQKGDIAEGYSVSREKKESFPLTVTSAQKNPTAFYLCASSIWGETEAFFGQGTRLTVV.

A remark on this clone: This specimen includes other DNA sequences encoding the same CDR3. The V gene is TRBV6-5, the J gene TRBJ2-5; 8 bases fit TRBD2. V lost 0 bases to trimming and J lost 1 base; unmatched junction nucleotides: 4. The CDR3 totals 16 residues. CDR1 is MNHEY and CDR2 is SVGAGI in the germline V gene. The CDR3 sequence: CASSYSRRGGQETQYF. CDR3 coding DNA: TGTGCCAGCAGTTACTCGCGTCGGGGGGGCCAAGAGACCCAGTACTTC.

V usage is TRBV13 and J usage is TRBJ2-2; D possibly corresponds to TRBD1 (6 bases). This CDR3 is built from 15 residues. From germline, CDR1 is PRHDT and CDR2 FYEKMQ (reference sequence). Trimming took 2 bases from V and 8 from J, leaving 15 bases between them. CDR3 DNA: TGTGCCAGCAGCTTAACCGGACAGTCGGGAGGGGAGCTGTTTTTT. It translates to CASSLTGQSGGELFF.

The J gene is TRBJ1-3, the V gene TRBV6-5; D is possibly TRBD1 (5 bases). Germline V gene sequence: CDR1 MNHEY, CDR2 SVGAGI. V shed 5 bases and J shed 4 bases, with 9 bases lying between them. This CDR3 has 13 amino acids. The DNA of the CDR3 is TGTGCCAGCAGTCAGGGTCAAGGAAACACCATATATTTT. Translated: CASSQGQGNTIYF.

The chain combines TRBV7-3 with TRBJ2-5; 8 positions agree with TRBD2. V was pared by 6 bases and J by 3 bases, with 6 bases of the junction left unmatched. Germline values: CDR1 SGHTA, CDR2 FQGTGA. This CDR3 contains 14 residues. Written as DNA, the CDR3 is TGTGCCAGCAGTGCAGCGGGGGCCAAAGAGACCCAGTACTTC. It yields the protein CASSAAGAKETQYF.

The chain links TRBV6-5 to TRBJ1-2; D is unclear. CDR1 is MNHEY, CDR2 SVGAGI, per germline. The CDR3 extends over 13 amino acids. Trimming shortened V by 5 bases and J by 2 bases, and 9 bases separated the two germline ends. In nucleotides, the CDR3 is TGTGCCAGCAGTAAAACGGGAAACTATGGCTACACCTTC. Its protein is CASSKTGNYGYTF.

The rearrangement joins TRBV18 to TRBJ1-5; 7 bases fit TRBD1. J lost 4 bases, V lost 3 bases, and 6 bases had no gene match. Germline CDR1 and CDR2: KGHSH and LQKENI. The CDR3 spans 15 residues. The CDR3 nucleotides read TGTGCCAGCTCACCGACTGGGACAGTTAATCAGCCCCAGCATTTT. Translated, it gives CASSPTGTVNQPQHF.

This chain uses TRBV7-2 with TRBJ2-1; TRBD1 matches at 10 bases. V lost 7 bases, J lost 8 bases, and 14 bases stayed unmatched. The germline gives CDR1 SGHTA, CDR2 FQGNSA. CDR3 length equals 16 residues. CDR3: CASTGAPGQGRDEQFF. DNA of the CDR3: TGTGCCAGCACTGGGGCCCCGGGACAGGGGAGGGATGAGCAGTTCTTC.

This chain uses TRBV5-3 with TRBJ1-5; D ambiguous. TRBV5-3 is identified as an open reading frame with a role that is uncertain. The CDR3 loop spans 17 amino acids. The ends were cut back, 1 base at V and 2 bases at J, with 16 bases in the middle. This CDR3 reads CARSLPQVSQGNQPQHF. CDR3 nucleotide sequence: TGTGCCAGAAGCTTGCCTCAAGTGAGCCAAGGCAATCAGCCCCAGCATTTT.

This clone came up a few times. V and J are TRBV4-1 and TRBJ2-2; no reliable D call. The CDR3 extends over 14 amino acids. The V gene's germline CDR1 is MGHRA and CDR2 YSYEKL. Deletions cut 7 bases from V and 4 bases from J, with 13 bases between. The CDR3 bases are TGCGCCAGCACCTCATCTAGATTCACCGGGGAGCTGTTTTTT. Residues: CASTSSRFTGELFF.

The chain joins TRBV5-6 to TRBJ1-2; D is undetermined. The CDR3 sequence is 12 residues long. Germline CDR1 SGHDT, CDR2 YYEEEE. With 0 bases removed from V and 7 bases from J, the gap between germline ends came to 7 bases. CDR3 coding DNA: TGTGCCAGCAGCTTGGCCCTAGTTGGCTACACCTTC. Translated, it gives CASSLALVGYTF.

The chain is built from TRBV7-3 and TRBJ1-1; 7 nucleotides match TRBD1. The CDR3 spans 13 residues. Germline V gene lookup returns CDR1 SGHTA and CDR2 FQGTGA. V lost 5 bases, J lost 6 bases, and 6 bases stayed unmatched. The CDR3 nucleotides are TGTGCCAGCAGCCCTGGGACAGCAGCTGAAGCTTTCTTT. Its protein product is CASSPGTAAEAFF.

CDR3 amino acids: CASSYSTRGRTGELFF. The CDR3, as DNA: TGTGCCAGCAGTTACTCGACCAGGGGGCGAACCGGGGAGCTGTTTTTT. This rearrangement joins TRBV6-5 to TRBJ2-2, with TRBD1 identical over 8 bases. Per germline, CDR1 MNHEY and CDR2 SVGAGI. Losses at the gene ends were 0 bases for V and 5 bases for J; bases not matched to a gene: 5. This CDR3 contains 16 residues.

The gene calls are TRBV7-9 and TRBJ2-7; the D gene is possibly TRBD2 (5 bases). Germline CDR1 is SEHNR and CDR2 is FQNEAQ (reference sequence). The CDR3 is 14 residues long. With 5 bases removed from V and 6 bases from J, the gap between germline ends came to 17 bases. In DNA, the CDR3 is TGTGCCAGCAGCCTGACGGGGAGTACTATCGAGCAGTACTTC. This encodes CASSLTGSTIEQYF.

This chain uses TRBV10-2 with TRBJ1-1, with D uncertain. Trimming pared 4 bases from V and 4 bases from J, leaving 10 bases between. This CDR3 region has 13 residues. Germline CDR1 WSHSY, CDR2 SAAADI. The CDR3 loop reads CASSGWGGTEAFF. CDR3 DNA: TGCGCCAGCAGTGGGTGGGGAGGCACTGAAGCTTTCTTT.